Shown below are 8 T cell receptor beta chains from a single sample sequenced in a study of response to subunit inactivated influenza vaccine. Each CDR3 protein is one row after TCRdb ran MiXCR on the RT-PCR reads. The sample lists 700,000 to 800,000 distinct CDR3 sequences; around 18% were seen once. Sequences were derived from PBMCs from blood, sampled roughly 5 days after vaccination. Receptors were obtained from a man aged 45-65 years who received an inactivated influenza vaccine.

This CDR3 is CASSTQDRGYNSPLHF. CDR3 bases: TGTGCCAGCTCAACCCAAGACAGGGGCTATAATTCACCCCTCCACTTT. The chain couples TRBV18 to TRBJ1-6; 8 bases fit TRBD1. Unmatched junction bases numbered 6, after V lost 5 bases and J lost 3 bases. This CDR3 spans 16 amino acids. The germline CDR1 and CDR2 sequences are KGHSH and LQKENI.

The table lists this clonotype with a few counts. The rearrangement joins TRBV20-1 to TRBJ2-3; 12 positions match TRBD2. CDR3 length: 16 residues. J was trimmed by 4 bases and V by 0 bases; bases with no gene match: 5. Per the germline V gene, CDR1 is DFQATT and CDR2 is SNEGSKA (reference sequence). CDR3 loop: CSARDPSGRAPDTQYF. CDR3 DNA sequence: TGCAGTGCTAGAGATCCTAGCGGGAGGGCCCCAGATACGCAGTATTTT.

This clonotype showed up just a few times. The chain carries TRBV7-3 and TRBJ1-1; possible D gene TRBD1, 6 bases. Germline loops: CDR1 SGHTA, CDR2 FQGTGA. Trimming took 5 bases from V and 0 from J, leaving 22 bases between them. CDR3 length: 18 residues. The CDR3 sequence: CASSPRGAQQPMNTEAFF. CDR3 nucleotides: TGTGCCAGCAGCCCCCGGGGGGCGCAGCAACCCATGAACACTGAAGCTTTCTTT.

The chain is built from TRBV7-2 and TRBJ2-3; D unresolved. Trimming left V 3 bases short and J 3 bases short, with 7 bases between. Germline V gene lookup returns CDR1 SGHTA and CDR2 FQGNSA. This CDR3 contains 13 residues. The CDR3, as DNA: TGTGCCAGCAGCTTCTTACATACAGATACGCAGTATTTT. Translated, it gives CASSFLHTDTQYF.

This clonotype appeared many times. V is TRBV7-2 and J is TRBJ2-5; 9 bases line up with TRBD1. J was trimmed by 4 bases and V by 1 base; bases with no gene match: 7. The CDR3 has 16 amino acids. Germline CDR1 SGHTA, CDR2 FQGNSA. The CDR3 loop reads CASSLGGQGTPETQYF. In DNA form, the CDR3 reads TGTGCCAGCAGCTTAGGTGGACAGGGGACCCCAGAGACCCAGTACTTC.

V gene TRBV3-1 combines with J gene TRBJ2-1; D is uncertain. Germline lookup yields CDR1 LGHDT and CDR2 YNNKEL (reference sequence). V lost 7 bases, J lost 6 bases, and 10 bases lay in between. This CDR3 has 12 amino acids. Here the CDR3 reads CASTDDTNEQFF. CDR3 bases: TGTGCCAGCACCGACGACACCAATGAGCAGTTCTTC.

In its sample, this clonotype was seen a few times. CDR3 sequence: CSASSGQGNEQYF. CDR3 DNA sequence: TGCAGTGCTAGTTCGGGACAGGGGAACGAGCAGTACTTC. The chain links TRBV20-1 to TRBJ2-7; 10 bases are a match to TRBD1. The ends lost 3 bases at V and 5 bases at J; junction bases unmatched: 4. The CDR3 sequence is 13 residues long. Germline assignment: CDR1 DFQATT and CDR2 SNEGSKA (reference sequence).

The rearrangement links TRBV20-1 to TRBJ2-5; TRBD1 is a possible D gene (6 bases). The V end was cut by 4 bases, the J end by 3 bases, with 12 bases between. The CDR3 sequence is 13 residues long. Germline CDR1 and CDR2: DFQATT and SNEGSKA (reference sequence). The CDR3 here is CSANLGAEETQYF. The CDR3 DNA reads TGCAGTGCTAACTTGGGGGCGGAAGAGACCCAGTACTTC.